This T cell receptor (beta chain) was obtained from a study of immune evolution from preneoplasia to lung adenocarcinoma. Study-level points and caveats: KRAS-mutant nodules had the highest T cell clonality. Normal lung had highest clonality; later lesions appeared denser, more diverse. Normal lung had the highest top T cell clone frequencies.

Worth noting for this clone: Its antigen is unidentified.

TCRdb's table, derived via immunoSEQ multiplex PCR, lists solely in-frame clones and lacks some. The sample contains 6,000 or so clones, over 65% of which appear only once. V was trimmed by 3 bases and J by 4 bases, leaving 12 bases between them. Germline lookup yields CDR1 SQVTM and CDR2 ANQGSEA. The CDR3 length is 14 residues. Two lung cancer pathologists independently confirmed each histologic diagnosis. The receptor was isolated from a donor aged 70 or older with lung adenocarcinoma. This chain links TRBV29-1 with TRBJ2-2; no definite D call. The sample taken for sequencing was FFPE lung adenocarcinoma in situ tissue. The CDR3 DNA follows: TGCAGCGTTGACTCGGGCCTCCTCACCGGGGAGCTGTTTTTT. This translates into CSVDSGLLTGELFF.